The present T cell receptor (beta chain) was sequenced within a study of shared clonotypes between healthy human individuals. Study in general: Researchers assigned three CD4 naive, three CD4 memory, two CD8 naive and one CD8 memory plate to each donor. General study findings and limits: Non-shared clonotypes were found to have lower generation probabilities than the clonotypes that were shared by all four of the sorted-subset donors.

In germline, CDR1 is SGHTA, CDR2 FQGNSA. This CDR3 spans 13 amino acids. V was pared by 2 bases and J by 6 bases, with 7 bases between. Deep-level settings were used for running the assay. Clones were read by immunoSEQ multiplex PCR, and TCRdb kept only the in-frame ones, dropping some. Seen here are about 2.5 million clones, around 92% observed once, and the top ten hold 0.37%. This clone has only one observation. The antigen remains undetermined. Source material: naive CD4+ T cells from PBMCs. Subset of the sample: CD45RA+ positively selected. The receptor comes from a man younger than 35 in good health. Some clones in this sample may be carry-over from other donors' samples. The rearrangement joins TRBV7-2 to TRBJ1-4; D gene uncertain. CDR3 sequence reads: CASSLKFDEKLFF. In DNA, the CDR3 is TGTGCCAGCAGCTTAAAGTTCGATGAAAAACTGTTTTTT.